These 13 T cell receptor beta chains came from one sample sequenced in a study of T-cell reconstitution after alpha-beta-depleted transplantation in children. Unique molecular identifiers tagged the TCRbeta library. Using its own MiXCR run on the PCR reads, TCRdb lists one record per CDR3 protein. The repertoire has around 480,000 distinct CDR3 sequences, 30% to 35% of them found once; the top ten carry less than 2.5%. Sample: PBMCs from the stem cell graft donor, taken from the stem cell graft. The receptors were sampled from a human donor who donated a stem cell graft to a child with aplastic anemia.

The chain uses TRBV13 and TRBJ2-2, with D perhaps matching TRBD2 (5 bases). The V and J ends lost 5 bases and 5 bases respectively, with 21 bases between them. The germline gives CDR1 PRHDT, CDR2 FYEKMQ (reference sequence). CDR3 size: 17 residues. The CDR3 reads CASSRPSGGLGTGELFF. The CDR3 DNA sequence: TGTGCCAGCAGCCGTCCAAGCGGAGGTTTGGGTACCGGGGAGCTGTTTTTT. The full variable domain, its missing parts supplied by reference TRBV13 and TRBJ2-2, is AAGVIQSPRHLIKEKRETATLKCYPIPRHDTVYWYQQGPGQDPQFLISFYEKMQSDKGSIPDRFSAQQFSDYHSELNMSSLELGDSALYFCASSRPSGGLGTGELFFGEGSRLTVL.

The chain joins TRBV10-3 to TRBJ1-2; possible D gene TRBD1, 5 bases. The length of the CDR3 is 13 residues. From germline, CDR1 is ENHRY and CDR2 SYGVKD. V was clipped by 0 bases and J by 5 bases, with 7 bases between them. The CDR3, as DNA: TGTGCCATCAGTGAGTCGACAGAATATGGCTACACCTTC. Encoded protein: CAISESTEYGYTF.

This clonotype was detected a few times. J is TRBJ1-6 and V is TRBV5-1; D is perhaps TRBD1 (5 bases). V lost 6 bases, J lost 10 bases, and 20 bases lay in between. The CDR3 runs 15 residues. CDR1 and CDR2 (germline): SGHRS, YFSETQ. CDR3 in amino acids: CASKSRGITGSPLHF. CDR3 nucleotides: TGCGCCAGCAAGTCGCGGGGCATTACAGGCTCACCCCTCCACTTT. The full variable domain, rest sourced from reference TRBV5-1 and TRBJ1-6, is KAGVTQTPRYLIKTRGQQVTLSCSPISGHRSVSWYQQTPGQGLQFLFEYFSETQRNKGNFPGRFSGRQFSNSRSEMNVSTLELGDSALYLCASKSRGITGSPLHFGNGTRLTVT.

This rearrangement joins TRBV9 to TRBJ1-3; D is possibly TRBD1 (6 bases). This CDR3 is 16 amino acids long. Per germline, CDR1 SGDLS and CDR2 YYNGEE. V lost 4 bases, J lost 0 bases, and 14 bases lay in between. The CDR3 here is CASSPRTADSGNTIYF. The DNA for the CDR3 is TGTGCCAGCAGCCCCCGGACAGCCGACTCTGGAAACACCATATATTTT.

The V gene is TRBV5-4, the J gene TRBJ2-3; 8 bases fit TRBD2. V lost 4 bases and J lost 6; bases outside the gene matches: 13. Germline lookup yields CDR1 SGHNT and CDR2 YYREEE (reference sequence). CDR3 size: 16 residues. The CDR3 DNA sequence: TGTGCCAGCAGCGCCGATGCAGCGGGAGCATGGGATACGCAGTATTTT. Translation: CASSADAAGAWDTQYF.

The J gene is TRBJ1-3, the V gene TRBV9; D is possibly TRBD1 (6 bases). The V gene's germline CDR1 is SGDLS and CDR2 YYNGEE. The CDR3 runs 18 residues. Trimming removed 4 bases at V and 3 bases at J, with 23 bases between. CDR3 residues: CASSNLTGLRDFGNTIYF. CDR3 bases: TGTGCCAGCAGCAACCTGACAGGCCTTCGGGATTTTGGAAACACCATATATTTT.

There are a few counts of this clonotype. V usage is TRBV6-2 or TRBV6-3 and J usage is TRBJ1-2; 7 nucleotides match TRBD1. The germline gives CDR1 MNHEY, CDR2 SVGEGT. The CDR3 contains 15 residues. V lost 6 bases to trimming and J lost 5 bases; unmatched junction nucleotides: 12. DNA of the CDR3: TGTGCCAGCAGACACACAGGGGCCGCGGCATATGGCTACACCTTC. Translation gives CASRHTGAAAYGYTF.

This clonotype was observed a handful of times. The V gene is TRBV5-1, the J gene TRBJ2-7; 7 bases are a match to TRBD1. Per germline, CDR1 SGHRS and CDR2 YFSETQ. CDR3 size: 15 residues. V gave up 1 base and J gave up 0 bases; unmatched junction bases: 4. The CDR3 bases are TGCGCCAGCAGCTTGAGACAGGGAAGCTCCTACGAGCAGTACTTC. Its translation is CASSLRQGSSYEQYF.

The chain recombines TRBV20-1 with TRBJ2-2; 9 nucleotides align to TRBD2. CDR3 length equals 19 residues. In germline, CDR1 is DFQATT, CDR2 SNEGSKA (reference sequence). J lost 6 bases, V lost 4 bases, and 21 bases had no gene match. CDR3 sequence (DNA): TGCAGTGCTATGCCGGTTTTTGGGCGGGAGGGCCGTGGTTCCGGGGAGCTGTTTTTT. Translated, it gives CSAMPVFGREGRGSGELFF.

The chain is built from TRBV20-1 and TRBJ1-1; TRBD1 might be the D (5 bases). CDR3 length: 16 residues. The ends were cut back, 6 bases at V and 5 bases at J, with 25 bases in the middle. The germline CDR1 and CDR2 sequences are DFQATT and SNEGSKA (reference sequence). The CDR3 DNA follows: TGCAGTGCCCTTACCGCCGGGACGGTGACCCCAACTGAAGCTTTCTTT. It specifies CSALTAGTVTPTEAFF.

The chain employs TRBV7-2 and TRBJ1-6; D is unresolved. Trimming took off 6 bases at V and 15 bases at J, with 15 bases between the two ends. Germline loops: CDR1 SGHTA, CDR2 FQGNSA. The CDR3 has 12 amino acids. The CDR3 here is CASSRDRGGLHF. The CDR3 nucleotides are TGTGCCAGCAGTCGAGATCGTGGCGGCCTCCACTTT.

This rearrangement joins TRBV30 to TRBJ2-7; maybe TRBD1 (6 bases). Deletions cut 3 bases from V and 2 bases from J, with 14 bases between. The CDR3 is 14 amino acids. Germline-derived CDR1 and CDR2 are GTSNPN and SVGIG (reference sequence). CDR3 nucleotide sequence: TGTGCCTGGAGAACCGGGACACATGCCTACGAGCAGTACTTC. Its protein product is CAWRTGTHAYEQYF.

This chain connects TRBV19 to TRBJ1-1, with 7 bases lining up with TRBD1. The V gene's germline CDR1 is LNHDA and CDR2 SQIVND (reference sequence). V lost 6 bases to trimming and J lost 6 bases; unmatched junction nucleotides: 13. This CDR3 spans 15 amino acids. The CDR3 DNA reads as TGTGCCAGTAGACAGCCCAATACAGGGGATCCTGAAGCTTTCTTT. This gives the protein CASRQPNTGDPEAFF.